This T cell receptor (beta chain) comes out of a study of OX40 agonist ivuxolimab in advanced cancers. Assay: immunoSEQ multiplex PCR; the TCRdb copy retains only in-frame clones and omits some. The top ten hold roughly 8.7% of the sample, which has 65,000 to 90,000 clones, around 90% seen once. CDR1 is MGHRA and CDR2 is YSYEKL in the germline V gene. V lost 4 bases to trimming and J lost 3 bases, with 15 bases between them. The CDR3 consists of 15 residues. The TCR comes from an adult with an advanced solid tumor such as melanoma, head and neck, liver or kidney cancer. The sample consisted of CD4+ or CD8+ T cells sorted from blood, taken in a trial of the OX40 agonist ivuxolimab. The chain uses TRBV4-1 and TRBJ1-1; D gene uncertain. CDR3 region: CASSLLSVRHTEAFF. Written as DNA, the CDR3 is TGCGCCAGCAGCCTCTTGTCGGTTCGGCACACTGAAGCTTTCTTT.